The T cell receptor beta chain described here comes from a study of blood T cell repertoires in COVID-19. Study-wide background: The origin of the acute and convalescent COVID-19 samples was the United States, Italy and Spain. In each case, the material was cDNA or gDNA derived from T cells, B-cell-depleted T cells, or PBMCs.

In germline, CDR1 is MNHNY, CDR2 SVGAGI (reference sequence). Trimming cost V 6 bases and J 5 bases; bases outside gene matches: 7. The CDR3 runs to 13 residues. Generated by immunoSEQ multiplex PCR, the TCRdb table keeps only in-frame clones and is missing some. Found here are around 65,000 clones, around 80% of them singletons; the top ten hold 9% to 9.5%. This clonotype was sampled from a human donor in a cohort sampled during active COVID-19. Sequencing input: peripheral blood. The chain joins TRBV6-6 to TRBJ2-7, with TRBD1 identical over 7 bases. The CDR3 is CASSRQGNDEQYF. In nucleotides, the CDR3 is TGTGCCAGCAGCCGACAGGGTAACGACGAGCAGTACTTC.